The rows below give T cell receptor beta chains drawn from one sample of a study of shared clonotypes between healthy human individuals. The assay was immunoSEQ multiplex PCR, and TCRdb's table has in-frame clones only and misses some. The sample gives some 2.1 million clones, 85% to 95% of which show up once; 0.1% to 0.15% is in the top ten. The source material was naive CD4+ T cells sorted from blood. The receptors originated from a man younger than 35 in good health. The CDR3 runs from the conserved cysteine through the conserved F or W.

j_call,v_call,cdr3_aa
TRBJ1-5,TRBV2,CASSTGGRGSGQPQHF
TRBJ2-3,TRBV7-2,CATAGEYF
TRBJ2-1,TRBV18,CASSRGLAGGLYNEQFF
TRBJ1-3,TRBV10-3,CAITPGAPGNTIYF
TRBJ2-7,TRBV20-1,CSARDSYEQYF
TRBJ1-5,TRBV18,CASSPGNQPQHF
TRBJ2-2,TRBV4-2,CASSQESPPGLAGGLAGELFF
TRBJ2-7,TRBV2,CASSGLADLYEQYF
TRBJ2-2,TRBV15,CATSRESLAGELFF
TRBJ1-2,TRBV10-3,CAISSDRSYGYTF
TRBJ1-6,TRBV7-9,CASSPQAGQGNSPLHF
TRBJ1-6,TRBV19,CASSIAPGYNSPLHF
TRBJ2-7,TRBV6-1,CASRLSSDTLGEQYF
TRBJ2-5,TRBV6-5,CASSHRVGETQYF
TRBJ2-7,TRBV18,CASSPDRGGEQYF
TRBJ2-7,TRBV7-2,CASSVLAGPSGEQYF
TRBJ2-7,TRBV18,CASSTRGYSYEQYF
TRBJ2-7,TRBV5-1,CASSLEGTPYEQYF
TRBJ2-3,TRBV10-3,CAINGPGPIPDTQYF
TRBJ1-1,TRBV12-5,CASGLDLEFGDTEAFF